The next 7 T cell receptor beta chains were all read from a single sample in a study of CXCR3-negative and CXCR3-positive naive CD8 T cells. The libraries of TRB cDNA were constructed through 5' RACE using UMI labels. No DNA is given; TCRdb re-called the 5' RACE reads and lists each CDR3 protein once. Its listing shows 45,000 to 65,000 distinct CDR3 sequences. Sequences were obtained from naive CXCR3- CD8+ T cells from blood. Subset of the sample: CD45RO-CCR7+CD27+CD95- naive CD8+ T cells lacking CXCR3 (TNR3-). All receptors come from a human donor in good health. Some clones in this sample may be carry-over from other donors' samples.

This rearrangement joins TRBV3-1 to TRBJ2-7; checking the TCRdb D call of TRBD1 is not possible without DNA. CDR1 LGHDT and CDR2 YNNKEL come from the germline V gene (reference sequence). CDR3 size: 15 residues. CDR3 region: CASSQAGQGAYEQYF.

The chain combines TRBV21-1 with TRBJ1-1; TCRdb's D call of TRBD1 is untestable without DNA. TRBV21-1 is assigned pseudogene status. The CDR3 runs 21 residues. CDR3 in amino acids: CASSKGPRASGTGDLNTEAFF.

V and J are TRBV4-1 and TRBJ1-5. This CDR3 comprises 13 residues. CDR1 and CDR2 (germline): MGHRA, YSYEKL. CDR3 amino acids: CASSQERYQPQHF.

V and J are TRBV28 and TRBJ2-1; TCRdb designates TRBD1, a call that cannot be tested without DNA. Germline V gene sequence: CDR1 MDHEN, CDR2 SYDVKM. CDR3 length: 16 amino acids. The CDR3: CASSLGAGTPSNEQFF.

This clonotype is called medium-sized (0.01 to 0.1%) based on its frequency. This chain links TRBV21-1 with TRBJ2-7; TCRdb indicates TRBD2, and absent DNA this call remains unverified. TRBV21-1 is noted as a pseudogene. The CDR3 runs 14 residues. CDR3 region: CASSTRLGGLLPYF.

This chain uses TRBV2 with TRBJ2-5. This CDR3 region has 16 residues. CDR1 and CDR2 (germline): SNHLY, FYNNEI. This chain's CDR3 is CASSEALTAIQETQYF.

The CDR3 reads CASSPGLAGGPGETQYF. This chain links TRBV5-4 with TRBJ2-5; absent DNA, TCRdb's TRBD2 call cannot be checked. The CDR3 runs 17 residues. In germline, CDR1 is SGHNT, CDR2 YYREEE (reference sequence).